The 30 T cell receptor beta chains given below trace back to one sample, sequenced in a study of cytomegalovirus exposure and HLA in healthy donors. The PCR made use of 60 Vbeta and 13 Jbeta primers. Sequencing was performed with immunoSEQ multiplex PCR; in TCRdb, only in-frame clones are kept and a portion is missing. The sample consists of some 190,000 clones, around four fifths of them appearing once. Source material: PBMCs. All receptors derive from a woman in her thirties in good health and CMV-seronegative.

J is TRBJ2-3 and V is TRBV6-5, with 7 bases matching TRBD2. The V gene end was trimmed by 5 bases and the J gene end by 3 bases; junction bases not matched to a gene: 5. Germline CDR1 and CDR2: MNHEY and SVGAGI. This CDR3 is built from 14 residues. CDR3 DNA sequence: TGTGCCAGCAGTAAGCGGACTAGTACAGATACGCAGTATTTT. Its translation: CASSKRTSTDTQYF.

The genes are TRBV6-6 and TRBJ2-3; possible D gene TRBD2, 5 bases. There are 15 residues in the CDR3. V was clipped by 2 bases and J by 1 base, with 10 bases between them. CDR1 is MNHNY, CDR2 SVGAGI, per germline (reference sequence). CDR3 sequence: CASSYDYPGTDTQYF. The CDR3 nucleotides are TGTGCCAGCAGTTACGACTACCCGGGCACAGATACGCAGTATTTT.

The V gene is TRBV6-1, the J gene TRBJ2-1; the D is unclear. Germline CDR1 MNHNS, CDR2 SASEGT. Trimming cost V 11 bases and J 0 bases, with 11 bases left between them. The CDR3 sequence is 13 residues long. CDR3 residues: CACEPYSYNEQFF. The CDR3 nucleotides are TGTGCCTGCGAGCCCTACTCCTACAATGAGCAGTTCTTC.

The genes are TRBV19 and TRBJ1-2; no clear D. Germline CDR1 and CDR2: LNHDA and SQIVND (reference sequence). CDR3 length: 12 amino acids. V dropped 4 bases and J dropped 8 bases, with 11 bases sitting between them. This CDR3 reads CASSRSGVGYTF. The CDR3 region has the DNA TGTGCCAGTAGTAGATCCGGGGTCGGCTACACCTTC.

The J gene is TRBJ2-1, the V gene TRBV6-6; TRBD2 aligns across 14 bases. The trim removed 6 bases at V and 5 bases at J, leaving 3 bases unmatched. Germline assignment: CDR1 MNHNY and CDR2 SVGAGI (reference sequence). This CDR3 comprises 15 residues. CDR3 in amino acids: CASSRLAGGHNEQFF. The CDR3 region has the DNA TGTGCCAGCAGCCGACTAGCGGGGGGGCACAATGAGCAGTTCTTC.

This clone was seen ten or more times. This chain uses TRBV6-1 with TRBJ2-3, with D unclear. The CDR3 contains 15 residues. Looked up from germline, CDR1 is MNHNS and CDR2 is SASEGT. Trimming left V 2 bases short and J 0 bases short, with 9 bases between. The CDR3 coding sequence is TGTGCCAGCAGTGAAATTCTAGACAGCACAGATACGCAGTATTTT. Amino acid sequence: CASSEILDSTDTQYF.

V and J are TRBV5-4 and TRBJ1-6; possibly TRBD1 for D (5 bases). In germline, CDR1 is SGHNT, CDR2 YYREEE (reference sequence). This CDR3 region has 15 residues. V lost 0 bases to trimming and J lost 7 bases, with 11 bases between them. For the CDR3, the DNA is TGTGCCAGCAGCTTGGTAGGGGTAGGGAATTCACCCCTCCACTTT. Its translation is CASSLVGVGNSPLHF.

The chain employs TRBV2 and TRBJ1-2; D perhaps matches TRBD1 (5 bases). CDR1 SNHLY and CDR2 FYNNEI come from the germline V gene. Trimming stripped 3 bases from V and 4 bases from J, with 15 bases between. There are 15 residues in the CDR3. CDR3 bases: TGTGCCAGCAGTGAGTTCGCAGGGAGGGGCTATGGCTACACCTTC. It codes for CASSEFAGRGYGYTF.

The V gene is TRBV5-8, the J gene TRBJ2-3; 7 bases agree with TRBD1. V was pared by 8 bases and J by 1 base, with 4 bases of the junction left unmatched. The germline CDR1 and CDR2 sequences are SGHTS and YDEGEE. CDR3 length: 13 residues. The CDR3 loop reads CASLRGRTDTQYF. The CDR3 nucleotides are TGTGCCAGTTTGAGGGGGCGCACAGATACGCAGTATTTT.

The genes are TRBV5-1 and TRBJ2-3; 8 bases agree with TRBD1. This CDR3 spans 15 amino acids. The germline gives CDR1 SGHRS, CDR2 YFSETQ. V trimming: 3 bases; J trimming: 0 bases; junction bases outside the gene matches: 3. The chain's CDR3 is CASSSRDRSTDTQYF. Here the CDR3 DNA reads TGCGCCAGCAGCTCCCGGGACAGGAGCACAGATACGCAGTATTTT.

On this clone itself: Additional DNA sequences in this sample encode the identical CDR3. The gene calls are TRBV5-1 and TRBJ2-3; 7 bases map to TRBD1. Germline V gives CDR1 SGHRS, CDR2 YFSETQ. CDR3 length: 14 amino acids. Trimming removed 3 bases from V and 1 base from J; junction bases left unmatched: 2. CDR3 nucleotide sequence: TGCGCCAGCAGCTCCACAGGGGGCACAGATACGCAGTATTTT. It translates to CASSSTGGTDTQYF.

This clone was seen a few times. This chain uses TRBV6-1 with TRBJ1-1; 11 nucleotides agree with TRBD1. CDR3 length: 12 amino acids. V was clipped by 11 bases and J by 7 bases; unmatched bases: 6. Looked up from germline, CDR1 is MNHNS and CDR2 is SASEGT. CDR3 bases: TGTGCCGGGACAGGGGGGTTCGGTGAAGCTTTCTTT. Its protein is CAGTGGFGEAFF.

The V call is TRBV7-7, the J call TRBJ2-7, with D perhaps matching TRBD2 (6 bases). The CDR3 is 14 amino acids. From germline, CDR1 is SSHAT and CDR2 FNYEAQ (reference sequence). Trimming took 5 bases from V and 5 from J, leaving 16 bases between them. This CDR3 reads CASSLGGDGDEQYF. CDR3 nucleotide sequence: TGTGCCAGCAGCCTCGGAGGGGACGGCGACGAGCAGTACTTC. The full variable domain, completed using reference TRBV7-7 and TRBJ2-7, is GAGVSQSPRYKVTKRGQDVTLRCDPISSHATLYWYQQALGQGPEFLTYFNYEAQPDKSGLPSDRFSAERPEGSISTLTIQRTEQRDSAMYRCASSLGGDGDEQYFGPGTRLTVT.

J is TRBJ2-7 and V is TRBV7-2, with TRBD2 matching over 8 bases. The length of the CDR3 is 15 residues. Per the germline V gene, CDR1 is SGHTA and CDR2 is FQGNSA. With 3 bases clipped from V and 4 bases from J, the junction kept 8 bases outside the gene matches. Here the CDR3 reads CASSLAGGATYEQYF. CDR3 in DNA: TGTGCCAGCAGCTTGGCCGGGGGGGCGACTTACGAGCAGTACTTC.

The chain recombines TRBV2 with TRBJ1-2; 7 nucleotides line up with TRBD1. The ends lost 6 bases at V and 1 base at J; junction bases unmatched: 2. This CDR3 is built from 13 residues. Germline CDR1 is SNHLY and CDR2 is FYNNEI. The CDR3 DNA is TGTGCCAGCAGACAGGGGAATAACTATGGCTACACCTTC. It specifies CASRQGNNYGYTF.

This clone has a single count. The rearrangement uses TRBV15 and TRBJ2-5; TRBD1 aligns across 8 bases. Germline lookup yields CDR1 LNHNV and CDR2 YYDKDF (reference sequence). The CDR3 consists of 14 residues. J was trimmed by 4 bases and V by 1 base; bases with no gene match: 2. The CDR3 spells CATSRGTGRETQYF. The CDR3 coding sequence is TGTGCCACCAGCAGAGGGACAGGGCGAGAGACCCAGTACTTC.

The rearrangement links TRBV5-1 to TRBJ2-1; 8 bases match TRBD2. Germline-derived CDR1 and CDR2 are SGHRS and YFSETQ. This CDR3 is built from 15 residues. V was clipped by 2 bases and J by 5 bases; unmatched bases: 6. CDR3 region: CASSLVSGANNEQFF. CDR3 coding DNA: TGCGCCAGCAGCTTAGTTAGCGGGGCCAACAATGAGCAGTTCTTC.

The J gene is TRBJ2-2, the V gene TRBV5-1; tentative D call: TRBD2 (6 bases). V was cut by 5 bases and J by 5 bases, with 10 bases left in between. Per the germline V gene, CDR1 is SGHRS and CDR2 is YFSETQ. This CDR3 spans 13 amino acids. In nucleotides, the CDR3 is TGCGCCAGCAGACTAGCCATGACCGGGGAGCTGTTTTTT. Protein product: CASRLAMTGELFF.

This clone was found a few times. Other DNA sequences in this specimen translate into the identical CDR3. The CDR3 loop reads CASSVGPGLNTEAFF. In nucleotides, the CDR3 is TGTGCCAGCAGCGTAGGCCCAGGGTTAAACACTGAAGCTTTCTTT. The V gene is TRBV9, the J gene TRBJ1-1; a weak D match, TRBD1 (5 bases). Germline CDR1 is SGDLS and CDR2 is YYNGEE. The CDR3 sequence is 15 residues long. V lost 0 bases and J lost 2, with 11 bases in between.

This clone was counted a single time. The chain couples TRBV5-6 to TRBJ1-2; no clear D gene. CDR3 length: 13 residues. V dropped 4 bases and J dropped 7 bases, with 14 bases sitting between them. Looked up from germline, CDR1 is SGHDT and CDR2 is YYEEEE. The CDR3 nucleotides are TGTGCCAGCAGCCCCTACTTTTCCGGTGGCTACACCTTC. This translates into CASSPYFSGGYTF.

The chain employs TRBV5-1 and TRBJ2-7; D is unclear. In germline, CDR1 is SGHRS, CDR2 YFSETQ. Trimming took off 0 bases at V and 0 bases at J, with 7 bases between the two ends. This CDR3 comprises 14 residues. CDR3 protein: CASSLASGSYEQYF. In DNA, the CDR3 is TGCGCCAGCAGCTTGGCCAGTGGCTCCTACGAGCAGTACTTC. Full variable domain (remainder filled in from reference TRBV5-1 and TRBJ2-7): KAGVTQTPRYLIKTRGQQVTLSCSPISGHRSVSWYQQTPGQGLQFLFEYFSETQRNKGNFPGRFSGRQFSNSRSEMNVSTLELGDSALYLCASSLASGSYEQYFGPGTRLTVT.

V gene TRBV7-9 combines with J gene TRBJ2-7; D is unresolved. The CDR3 consists of 15 residues. Trimming removed 5 bases from V and 1 base from J, with 15 bases in between. Looked up from germline, CDR1 is SEHNR and CDR2 is FQNEAQ (reference sequence). This CDR3 is CASSLPVQVSYEQYF. CDR3 bases: TGTGCCAGCAGCCTCCCGGTCCAGGTTTCCTACGAGCAGTACTTC.

The rearrangement links TRBV2 to TRBJ2-2, with TRBD1 matching 10 bases. The CDR3 extends over 15 amino acids. The V segment lost 9 bases and the J segment 0 bases; nucleotides outside the gene matches: 4. Germline CDR1 and CDR2: SNHLY and FYNNEI. The CDR3 coding sequence is TGTGCCAGTACCGGGACAGGGGCGAACACCGGGGAGCTGTTTTTT. Translating it yields CASTGTGANTGELFF.

The rearrangement links TRBV6-1 to TRBJ1-1; 7 nucleotides match TRBD1. Germline CDR1 reads MNHNS; CDR2 reads SASEGT. Trimming removed 5 bases from V and 3 bases from J; junction bases left unmatched: 6. The CDR3 has 14 residues. As DNA, the CDR3 is TGTGCCAGCAGTTGGACAGGTAGGGACACTGAAGCTTTCTTT. Protein sequence: CASSWTGRDTEAFF.

This clone has more than one count but fewer than ten. The CDR3 reads CASSTHQGSEQYF. CDR3 DNA: TGTGCCAGCAGCACTCACCAGGGGAGCGAGCAGTACTTC. The V and J genes are TRBV14 and TRBJ2-7; tentative D call: TRBD1 (6 bases). The V gene's germline CDR1 is SGHDN and CDR2 FVKESK. This CDR3 contains 13 residues. Between the trimmed V and J ends, which lost 5 bases and 6 bases, there was a span of 14 bases.

This clone was detected once. The chain has TRBV4-1 and TRBJ1-2; 7 bases are a match to TRBD1. Germline CDR1 MGHRA, CDR2 YSYEKL. The CDR3 spans 15 residues. The V gene end was trimmed by 1 base and the J gene end by 4 bases; junction bases not matched to a gene: 6. CDR3 nucleotide sequence: TGCGCCAGCAGCCAAGGGTCCGGGACAGCCTATGGCTACACCTTC. As protein: CASSQGSGTAYGYTF.

The rearrangement joins TRBV10-3 to TRBJ2-3; 7 bases fit TRBD1. The germline CDR1 and CDR2 sequences are ENHRY and SYGVKD. Losses at the gene ends were 6 bases for V and 6 bases for J; bases not matched to a gene: 12. CDR3 size: 15 residues. CDR3 loop: CAISTRQGLADTQYF. CDR3 nucleotide sequence: TGTGCCATCAGCACCCGACAGGGCCTCGCGGATACGCAGTATTTT.

V and J are TRBV5-4 and TRBJ2-5; 11 bases match TRBD2. CDR3 size: 16 residues. The germline V gene has CDR1 SGHNT and CDR2 YYREEE (reference sequence). The V segment lost 3 bases and the J segment 4 bases; nucleotides outside the gene matches: 8. The CDR3 coding sequence is TGTGCCAGCAGCTCTACTAGCGGGGGCACATCAGAGACCCAGTACTTC. Translated: CASSSTSGGTSETQYF. Full variable domain (missing parts from reference TRBV5-4 and TRBJ2-5): ETGVTQSPTHLIKTRGQQVTLRCSSQSGHNTVSWYQQALGQGPQFIFQYYREEENGRGNFPPRFSGLQFPNYSSELNVNALELDDSALYLCASSSTSGGTSETQYFGPGTRLLVL.

This chain uses TRBV19 with TRBJ1-1; D ambiguous. Germline CDR1 LNHDA, CDR2 SQIVND (reference sequence). Between the trimmed V and J ends, which lost 7 bases and 5 bases, there was a span of 11 bases. The CDR3 has 12 amino acids. CDR3 sequence reads: CASTRTGTEAFF. CDR3 nucleotides: TGTGCCAGTACGCGCACGGGGACTGAAGCTTTCTTT.

The chain recombines TRBV6-5 with TRBJ2-7; D perhaps matches TRBD2 (6 bases). This CDR3 has 15 amino acids. CDR1 and CDR2 (germline): MNHEY, SVGAGI. Trimming pared 5 bases from V and 3 bases from J, leaving 17 bases between. The CDR3 sequence is CASSRFNPGDYEQYF. The CDR3 bases are TGTGCCAGCAGTCGCTTTAACCCGGGAGACTACGAGCAGTACTTC.